Each of the 19 T cell receptor beta chains below was sequenced from the same sample in a study of shared clonotypes between healthy human individuals. The table came from immunoSEQ multiplex PCR; TCRdb's copy has only in-frame clones and leaves some out. This table holds some 2 million clones, 85% to 95% found once. Naive CD8 isolation took CD45RO-negative cells positively selected for CCR7 and excluded terminally differentiated effector memory CD45RA+ cells. The sequenced sample was naive CD8+ T cells sorted from blood. The receptors here all came from a man between 18 and 35 years old in good health.

V and J are TRBV27 and TRBJ1-5; 7 bases line up with TRBD1. Germline V lookup: CDR1 MNHEY, CDR2 SMNVEV (reference sequence). V gave up 8 bases and J gave up 0 bases; unmatched junction bases: 7. The CDR3 has 15 amino acids. The CDR3 sequence: CASGMGQYSNQPQHF. CDR3 DNA sequence: TGTGCCAGCGGGATGGGACAGTATAGCAATCAGCCCCAGCATTTT.

V is TRBV11-1 and J is TRBJ1-5; possible D gene TRBD1, 5 bases. The length of the CDR3 is 14 residues. V was cut by 3 bases and J by 7 bases, with 13 bases left in between. Germline lookup yields CDR1 SGHAT and CDR2 FQDESV (reference sequence). CDR3 protein: CASSFEGEGQPQHF. The CDR3 nucleotides are TGTGCCAGCAGCTTCGAGGGAGAGGGGCAGCCCCAGCATTTT.

This CDR3 is CASSLRDNEKLFF. The CDR3 bases are TGTGCCAGTAGTCTCCGGGACAACGAAAAACTGTTTTTT. J is TRBJ1-4 and V is TRBV19; a possible D gene is TRBD1 (6 bases). V was trimmed by 5 bases and J by 8 bases, leaving 12 bases between them. The CDR3 is made up of 13 amino acids. CDR1 and CDR2 (germline): LNHDA, SQIVND (reference sequence).

The chain joins TRBV4-1 to TRBJ2-7; 8 bases agree with TRBD1. CDR1 and CDR2 (germline): MGHRA, YSYEKL. V shed 3 bases, J shed 2 bases, and the junction held 6 bases outside the gene matches. This CDR3 comprises 15 residues. The CDR3 DNA sequence: TGCGCCAGCAGCCACAGACAGGGGAAAGCCTACGAGCAGTACTTC. It encodes CASSHRQGKAYEQYF.

For this clone: The sample has other DNA sequences that encode this CDR3 too. The chain couples TRBV5-1 to TRBJ2-7; D not resolved. Germline assignment: CDR1 SGHRS and CDR2 YFSETQ. CDR3 length: 14 residues. Deletions cut 0 bases from V and 1 base from J, with 8 bases between. The CDR3 is CASSLAGSSYEQYF. In DNA, the CDR3 is TGCGCCAGCAGCTTGGCGGGCAGTTCCTACGAGCAGTACTTC.

The gene calls are TRBV11-3 and TRBJ1-5; a possible D gene is TRBD1 (5 bases). This CDR3 has 13 amino acids. The ends were cut back, 6 bases at V and 6 bases at J, with 12 bases in the middle. CDR1 is SGHNT and CDR2 is YENEEA in the germline V gene. The DNA for the CDR3 is TGTGCCAGCAGGAAAAAGCAGGGTCAGCCCCAGCATTTT. It codes for CASRKKQGQPQHF.

The genes are TRBV10-3 and TRBJ2-3; D remains ambiguous. The CDR3 runs to 14 residues. CDR1 is ENHRY, CDR2 SYGVKD, per germline. V was trimmed by 4 bases and J by 2 bases, leaving 10 bases between them. The CDR3 reads CAISGVPNTDTQYF. In nucleotides, the CDR3 is TGTGCCATCAGTGGGGTTCCAAACACAGATACGCAGTATTTT.

The CDR3 bases are TGTGCCAGCAGTCCTGGACTAGCGGGAGATGAGACCCAGTACTTC. Translation: CASSPGLAGDETQYF. This sequence joins TRBV2 and TRBJ2-5; 13 positions agree with TRBD2. Germline V lookup: CDR1 SNHLY, CDR2 FYNNEI. V was clipped by 5 bases and J by 5 bases; unmatched bases: 5. The CDR3 has 15 amino acids.

This clone is a singleton in its sample. The J gene is TRBJ2-7, the V gene TRBV7-9; no firm D call. Between the trimmed V and J ends, which lost 6 bases and 2 bases, there was a span of 11 bases. CDR1 is SEHNR, CDR2 FQNEAQ, per germline (reference sequence). The CDR3 totals 13 residues. CDR3 in amino acids: CASRESIAYEQYF. In nucleotides, the CDR3 is TGTGCCAGCAGGGAATCGATAGCCTACGAGCAGTACTTC.

On this clone itself: Within the sample, other DNA sequences also encode this same CDR3. This sequence joins TRBV6-5 and TRBJ2-7; D ambiguous. Between the trimmed V and J ends, which lost 2 bases and 5 bases, there was a span of 4 bases. Germline loops: CDR1 MNHEY, CDR2 SVGAGI. This CDR3 region has 11 residues. In DNA, the CDR3 is TGTGCCAGCAGTTACGCCGACGAGCAGTACTTC. It is translated as CASSYADEQYF.

Note on this clone: Other DNA sequences in the same sample also yield this CDR3. The CDR3 here is CASSLGTVYEQYF. The CDR3 DNA sequence: TGTGCCAGCAGCTTAGGGACAGTATACGAGCAGTACTTC. The rearrangement links TRBV7-6 to TRBJ2-7, with D perhaps matching TRBD1 (6 bases). Germline V gene sequence: CDR1 SGHVS, CDR2 FNYEAQ. The CDR3 spans 13 residues. Trimming removed 1 base at V and 4 bases at J, with 8 bases between.

This chain uses TRBV15 with TRBJ2-7, with D possibly called TRBD1 or TRBD2 (6 bases each). The CDR3 loop spans 15 amino acids. The V end lost 6 bases, the J end lost 6 bases, and 21 bases lay between the germline ends. Germline V gene sequence: CDR1 LNHNV, CDR2 YYDKDF (reference sequence). The CDR3 DNA reads as TGTGCCACCAGTGAGGGGGGTGAGCGGCACTCCGAGCAGTACTTC. As protein: CATSEGGERHSEQYF.

This clone was recorded once. This chain connects TRBV7-2 to TRBJ2-7; TRBD2 agrees at 7 bases. The germline gives CDR1 SGHTA, CDR2 FQGNSA. J gave up 5 bases and V 1 base, and 14 bases lay outside the gene matches. The CDR3 has 17 residues. The CDR3 nucleotides read TGTGCCAGCAGCTTAGACTCTAGCGGAAACCTCCCCGACGAGCAGTACTTC. It translates to CASSLDSSGNLPDEQYF.

CDR3 nucleotide sequence: TGTGCCATCTTCGCAGGGGGGGCTAATGAAAAACTGTTTTTT. It is translated as CAIFAGGANEKLFF. The gene calls are TRBV10-3 and TRBJ1-4; 7 nucleotides line up with TRBD1. The V gene's germline CDR1 is ENHRY and CDR2 SYGVKD. With 8 bases clipped from V and 3 bases from J, the junction kept 6 bases outside the gene matches. The CDR3 totals 14 residues.

The chain carries TRBV7-8 and TRBJ2-3; 12 nucleotides agree with TRBD2. The CDR3 length is 17 residues. Germline assignment: CDR1 SGHVS and CDR2 FQNEAQ. V trimming: 3 bases; J trimming: 2 bases; junction bases outside the gene matches: 6. The CDR3 bases are TGTGCCAGCAGCTTTCTACTAGCGGGAGGTCCCACAGATACGCAGTATTTT. The encoded protein is CASSFLLAGGPTDTQYF.

The V call is TRBV27, the J call TRBJ1-6, with D maybe TRBD1 (6 bases). The CDR3 has 17 residues. Germline CDR1 is MNHEY and CDR2 is SMNVEV (reference sequence). V was shortened by 6 bases and J by 3 bases, with 18 bases between the two germline ends. This CDR3 is CASSLRGGGNYNSPLHF. DNA of the CDR3: TGTGCCAGCAGCTTAAGGGGGGGTGGGAACTATAATTCACCCCTCCACTTT.

J is TRBJ1-2 and V is TRBV6-1; D gene unclear. V lost 1 base, J lost 3 bases, and 21 bases lay in between. The CDR3 is made up of 18 amino acids. Germline V CDR1 and CDR2: MNHNS, SASEGT. The CDR3 here is CASSEGTPLAGIDYGYTF. CDR3 nucleotide sequence: TGTGCCAGCAGTGAAGGAACCCCTCTAGCGGGGATTGACTATGGCTACACCTTC.

This rearrangement joins TRBV28 to TRBJ1-4; 7 bases are shared with TRBD1. Germline V gene lookup returns CDR1 MDHEN and CDR2 SYDVKM. Trimming took 5 bases from V and 6 from J; bases not matched to a gene: 12. CDR3 length equals 16 residues. CDR3 in amino acids: CASSIHGQVGYEKLFF. The CDR3 DNA reads TGTGCCAGCAGTATCCACGGACAGGTCGGATATGAAAAACTGTTTTTT.

The chain employs TRBV5-6 and TRBJ2-3, with D possibly TRBD2 on 5 matching bases. Germline lookup yields CDR1 SGHDT and CDR2 YYEEEE. The CDR3 is 16 amino acids. Trimming pared 5 bases from V and 2 bases from J, leaving 18 bases between. The CDR3 region is CASSPGRRFYTDTQYF. The DNA of the CDR3 is TGTGCCAGCAGTCCCGGACGGAGGTTCTACACAGATACGCAGTATTTT.